This TCR beta chain was retrieved from a study of shared clonotypes between healthy human individuals. As for this clone: Its specificity is unknown.

Sorted-subset replicate PCR reactions were performed with about 200 ng DNA, corresponding to 25,000 to 35,000 T cell genomes. The repertoire was sequenced with immunoSEQ multiplex PCR; TCRdb's copy has only in-frame clones and lacks some. Of just over 2,000,000 clones in the sample, about 95% were seen once. Points from the study as a whole: Generally, estimated richness proved larger in naive subsets than it did in memory subsets.

The V and J ends lost 0 bases and 0 bases respectively, with 8 bases between them. Germline V gene sequence: CDR1 SQVTM, CDR2 ANQGSEA. The CDR3 has 14 amino acids. The sample comprised naive CD4+ T cells sorted from blood. Noted subset: CD45RA+ positively selected. The clonotype comes from a man younger than 35 in good health. This sequence joins TRBV29-1 and TRBJ1-2; the D is unclear. This CDR3 reads CSVEEWVPNYGYTF. The CDR3 DNA sequence: TGCAGCGTTGAAGAGTGGGTACCTAACTATGGCTACACCTTC. Filled out from reference TRBV29-1 and TRBJ1-2, the complete variable domain reads SAVISQKPSRDICQRGTSLTIQCQVDSQVTMMFWYRQQPGQSLTLIATANQGSEATYESGFVIDKFPISRPNLTFSTLTVSNMSPEDSSIYLCSVEEWVPNYGYTFGSGTRLTVV.